Presented here are 14 T cell receptor beta chains from one specimen sequenced in a study of Ad26.COV2.S vaccination and SARS-CoV-2 variants. The repertoire was sequenced with immunoSEQ multiplex PCR; TCRdb's copy has only in-frame clones and lacks some. The sample records about 680,000 clones, 89% being singletons. The treatment here: about 20 received Ad26.COV2.S at low or high dose, single or two shots; five or six received placebo; per-sample allocation not given. Each sample was drawn 63 days after the first injection (of vaccine or placebo). The input for sequencing was peripheral blood, taken in a trial of Ad26.COV2.S vaccine versus placebo. These receptors came from a person between 18 and 65 years old who received the Ad26.COV2.S COVID-19 vaccine or a placebo.

In the case of this clone: Its ends do not fully match the called genes, so a read error is possible. Other nucleotide sequences in the sample specify the same CDR3. The chain recombines TRBV7-7 with TRBJ2-3; no clear D gene. This CDR3 region has 15 residues. The germline V gene encodes CDR1 SSHAT and CDR2 FNYEAQ (reference sequence). In DNA, the CDR3 is TGTGCTAGCAGCTTAGGAGATTCTAGCACAGATACGCAGTATTTT. Its protein is CASSLGDSSTDTQYF. The whole variable domain, filled in from reference TRBV7-7 and TRBJ2-3, reads GAGVSQSPRYKVTKRGQDVTLRCDPISSHATLYWYQQALGQGPEFLTYFNYEAQPDKSGLPSDRFSAERPEGSISTLTIQRTEQRDSAMYRCASSLGDSSTDTQYFGPGTRLTVL.

The CDR3 sequence is CASSLPQGVHADIQYF. The DNA for the CDR3 is TGTGCCAGCAGCTTACCACAGGGAGTCCATGCGGACATTCAGTACTTC. The J gene is TRBJ2-4, the V gene TRBV11-2, with TRBD1 as a possible D gene (6 bases). The CDR3 totals 16 residues. The germline gives CDR1 SGHAT, CDR2 FQNNGV. The V end was cut by 2 bases, the J end by 8 bases, with 19 bases between.

The CDR3 protein is CASSPRTGGRSNQPQHF. DNA of the CDR3: TGTGCCAGCAGTCCTAGAACAGGGGGCAGGAGCAATCAGCCCCAGCATTTT. V and J are TRBV6-6 and TRBJ1-5, with 9 bases lining up with TRBD1. Germline V gene lookup returns CDR1 MNHNY and CDR2 SVGAGI (reference sequence). Trimming cost V 5 bases and J 1 base; bases outside gene matches: 9. The CDR3 totals 17 residues.

V and J are TRBV19 and TRBJ2-7; D is possibly TRBD1 (5 bases). The V end was cut by 2 bases, the J end by 4 bases, with 12 bases between. This CDR3 comprises 14 residues. CDR1 and CDR2 (germline): LNHDA, SQIVND (reference sequence). The DNA of the CDR3 is TGTGCCAGTAGTATACCAGGGCTGGGTTACGAGCAGTACTTC. It encodes CASSIPGLGYEQYF.

The chain employs TRBV3-1 (or the pseudogene TRBV3-2) and TRBJ2-1; no reliable D call. This CDR3 spans 15 amino acids. The germline gives CDR1 LGHDT, CDR2 YNNKEL (reference sequence). V was cut by 0 bases and J by 4 bases, with 10 bases left in between. CDR3 coding DNA: TGTGCCAGCAGCCAAGAAGGGCAGTTATACAATGAGCAGTTCTTC. Its protein product is CASSQEGQLYNEQFF.

This clone was seen only a few times. This CDR3 is CASSIDRDGGAKNIQYF. Written as DNA, the CDR3 is TGTGCCAGTAGTATAGACCGAGACGGGGGGGCCAAAAACATTCAGTACTTC. The chain is built from TRBV19 and TRBJ2-4, with 7 positions matching TRBD2. Germline loops: CDR1 LNHDA, CDR2 SQIVND (reference sequence). This CDR3 contains 17 residues. The junction had 6 bases not matched to a gene; V was cut back by 0 bases and J by 1 base.

The chain joins TRBV4-3 to TRBJ1-3; 7 nucleotides align to TRBD1. The junction had 3 bases not matched to a gene; V was cut back by 5 bases and J by 2 bases. The CDR3 covers 14 residues. CDR1 LGHNA and CDR2 YSLEER come from the germline V gene. The DNA for the CDR3 is TGCGCCAGCAGCACCGACAGGGCTGGAAACACCATATATTTT. It yields the protein CASSTDRAGNTIYF.

This chain joins TRBV18 and TRBJ1-3, with D possibly matching TRBD1 (5 bases). Germline V CDR1 and CDR2: KGHSH, LQKENI. The V end lost 5 bases, the J end lost 8 bases, and 13 bases lay between the germline ends. This CDR3 contains 13 residues. The CDR3 bases are TGTGCCAGCTCAGCTGGGACGGCGCACACCATATATTTT. Its translation: CASSAGTAHTIYF.

The genes are TRBV14 and TRBJ2-7; TRBD1 aligns across 7 bases. This CDR3 has 15 residues. J lost 6 bases, V lost 4 bases, and 12 bases had no gene match. Looked up from germline, CDR1 is SGHDN and CDR2 is FVKESK. DNA for the CDR3: TGTGCCAGCAGCCTTCAGACAGGGAGCTACTCCGAGCAGTACTTC. Protein: CASSLQTGSYSEQYF.

This rearrangement joins TRBV9 to TRBJ1-1, with 12 positions matching TRBD1. This CDR3 is built from 16 residues. J lost 5 bases, V lost 2 bases, and 7 bases had no gene match. CDR1 and CDR2 from the germline V gene are SGDLS and YYNGEE. The CDR3 loop reads CASSVGTGGGGTEAFF. As DNA, the CDR3 is TGTGCCAGCAGCGTGGGGACAGGGGGCGGAGGGACTGAAGCTTTCTTT.

The chain combines TRBV7-9 with TRBJ1-6; D unresolved. Germline CDR1 reads SEHNR; CDR2 reads FQNEAQ (reference sequence). This CDR3 spans 13 amino acids. Trimming took off 1 base at V and 7 bases at J, with 5 bases between the two ends. In DNA form, the CDR3 reads TGTGCCAGCAGCTTAGGTGGGAATTCACCCCTCCACTTT. Its protein is CASSLGGNSPLHF.

The DNA for the CDR3 is TGTGCCAGCAGCTCCCGACAGGGGAGCTACAATGAGCAGTTCTTC. Its translation: CASSSRQGSYNEQFF. The chain employs TRBV9 and TRBJ2-1; TRBD1 agrees at 8 bases. Germline assignment: CDR1 SGDLS and CDR2 YYNGEE. The CDR3 totals 15 residues. V lost 4 bases to trimming and J lost 3 bases; unmatched junction nucleotides: 6.

There are a few counts of this clone. The chain is built from TRBV27 and TRBJ2-2; perhaps TRBD2 as D (7 bases). Germline CDR1 reads MNHEY; CDR2 reads SMNVEV (reference sequence). The CDR3 is 14 residues long. Trimming left V 3 bases short and J 6 bases short, with 11 bases between. CDR3 nucleotide sequence: TGTGCCAGCAGTTTGATGGGGGGGCCCGGGGAGCTGTTTTTT. Amino acids: CASSLMGGPGELFF.

This sequence joins TRBV6-5 and TRBJ2-7, with TRBD1 identical over 7 bases. The CDR3 covers 16 residues. V gave up 0 bases and J gave up 4 bases; unmatched junction bases: 9. Germline values: CDR1 MNHEY, CDR2 SVGAGI. The CDR3 reads CASSYSGTVPGYEQYF. CDR3 coding DNA: TGTGCCAGCAGTTACTCGGGGACAGTTCCTGGGTACGAGCAGTACTTC.